What follows are 17 T cell receptor beta chains derived from one specimen sequenced in a study of blood T cell repertoires in COVID-19. This table comes from immunoSEQ multiplex PCR, and its TCRdb copy is limited to in-frame clones, with some not included. The data show around 97,000 clones, with 70% to 85% seen just once and roughly 10% held by the top ten. Specimen: peripheral blood. The receptors here all came from a man between 70 and 80 years old with acute or convalescent COVID-19.

The genes are TRBV14 and TRBJ2-6; the D gene is possibly TRBD1 (6 bases). The CDR3 contains 14 residues. Trimming took 6 bases from V and 2 from J, leaving 8 bases between them. From germline, CDR1 is SGHDN and CDR2 FVKESK. The CDR3 DNA reads as TGTGCCAGCAGACCAGGGGCTGGGGCCAACGTCCTGACTTTC. Translation gives CASRPGAGANVLTF.

V and J are TRBV15 and TRBJ1-5; D gene unclear. The germline gives CDR1 LNHNV, CDR2 YYDKDF (reference sequence). This CDR3 is built from 16 residues. V lost 5 bases and J lost 2, with 16 bases in between. The CDR3 protein is CATSVGFSMGNQPQHF. In DNA, the CDR3 is TGTGCCACCAGCGTAGGATTTAGCATGGGCAATCAGCCCCAGCATTTT.

This rearrangement joins TRBV2 to TRBJ1-1; D might be TRBD1 (5 bases). The CDR3 runs 16 residues. Germline CDR1 and CDR2: SNHLY and FYNNEI. With 6 bases removed from V and 0 bases from J, the gap between germline ends came to 17 bases. This chain's CDR3 is CASRNLLQGLNTEAFF. The CDR3 coding sequence is TGTGCCAGCAGAAACCTCCTTCAGGGCTTGAACACTGAAGCTTTCTTT. Complete variable domain (other parts from reference TRBV2 and TRBJ1-1): EPEVTQTPSHQVTQMGQEVILRCVPISNHLYFYWYRQILGQKVEFLVSFYNNEISEKSEIFDDQFSVERPDGSNFTLKIRSTKLEDSAMYFCASRNLLQGLNTEAFFGQGTRLTVV.

The V call is TRBV11-2, the J call TRBJ2-1; D may be TRBD2 (5 bases). V shed 1 base and J shed 0 bases, with 10 bases lying between them. Germline V gene data show CDR1 as SGHAT and CDR2 as FQNNGV. The CDR3 extends over 16 amino acids. Here the CDR3 DNA reads TGTGCCAGCAGCTTAGCAAGCGGATCCTCCTACAATGAGCAGTTCTTC. Amino acids: CASSLASGSSYNEQFF.

The V and J genes are TRBV6-5 and TRBJ1-6; 7 bases map to TRBD1. V lost 6 bases and J lost 5; bases outside the gene matches: 4. The CDR3 runs 14 residues. The germline CDR1 and CDR2 sequences are MNHEY and SVGAGI. As DNA, the CDR3 is TGTGCCAGCAGACGACAGGGAAATAATTCACCCCTCCACTTT. This sequence encodes CASRRQGNNSPLHF.

V and J are TRBV5-4 and TRBJ2-1; 10 nucleotides line up with TRBD1. CDR1 is SGHNT and CDR2 is YYREEE in the germline V gene (reference sequence). V trimming: 4 bases; J trimming: 3 bases; junction bases outside the gene matches: 4. The CDR3 runs 15 residues. The DNA for the CDR3 is TGTGCCAGCAGCCTGGGACAGGGGCTCTACAATGAGCAGTTCTTC. This codes for CASSLGQGLYNEQFF.

CDR3 in DNA: TGTGCCAGCAGCCGGGACACCTATAATTCACCCCTCCACTTT. Translated, it gives CASSRDTYNSPLHF. The chain couples TRBV25-1 to TRBJ1-6; D may be TRBD1 (6 bases). CDR1 is MGHDK, CDR2 SYGVNS, per germline. Deletions cut 6 bases from V and 2 bases from J, with 8 bases between. There are 14 residues in the CDR3.

The gene calls are TRBV7-8 and TRBJ1-2, with D perhaps matching TRBD1 (6 bases). Trimming left V 2 bases short and J 6 bases short, with 19 bases between. This CDR3 region has 16 residues. Germline V gives CDR1 SGHVS, CDR2 FQNEAQ. The chain's CDR3 is CASSLILQGRNDGYTF. The CDR3 nucleotides read TGTGCCAGCAGCTTAATATTACAGGGAAGAAATGATGGCTACACCTTC.

In this sample, this clone turned up once. V usage is TRBV2 and J usage is TRBJ1-3; 8 bases line up with TRBD1. Germline V gives CDR1 SNHLY, CDR2 FYNNEI. V lost 6 bases and J lost 8; bases outside the gene matches: 6. This CDR3 comprises 13 residues. The CDR3 coding sequence is TGTGCCAGCAGCCCCAGGGGGCCGGACACCATATATTTT. Its translation: CASSPRGPDTIYF.

The chain couples TRBV27 to TRBJ2-6; a weak D match, TRBD1 (6 bases). CDR3 length: 18 amino acids. V lost 7 bases, J lost 0 bases, and 19 bases lay in between. Germline CDR1 MNHEY, CDR2 SMNVEV (reference sequence). CDR3 sequence reads: CASIEKGVYGSGANVLTF. Here the CDR3 DNA reads TGTGCCAGCATCGAAAAGGGGGTCTACGGCTCTGGGGCCAACGTCCTGACTTTC.

V and J are TRBV28 and TRBJ1-1, with 7 bases lining up with TRBD1. Germline-derived CDR1 and CDR2 are MDHEN and SYDVKM. J lost 5 bases, V lost 2 bases, and 5 bases had no gene match. The CDR3 consists of 14 residues. CDR3 loop: CASSLLNRGTEAFF. The DNA for the CDR3 is TGTGCCAGCAGTTTACTAAACAGGGGAACTGAAGCTTTCTTT. Combining the CDR3 with reference TRBV28 and TRBJ1-1 gives the whole variable domain DVKVTQSSRYLVKRTGEKVFLECVQDMDHENMFWYRQDPGLGLRLIYFSYDVKMKEKGDIPEGYSVSREKKERFSLILESASTNQTSMYLCASSLLNRGTEAFFGQGTRLTVV.

The V and J genes are TRBV7-3 and TRBJ2-2; TRBD2 aligns across 11 bases. V gave up 5 bases and J gave up 4 bases; unmatched junction bases: 9. This CDR3 spans 17 amino acids. Per germline, CDR1 SGHTA and CDR2 FQGTGA. CDR3: CASSPFSGRAATGELFF. Here the CDR3 DNA reads TGTGCCAGCAGCCCCTTTAGCGGGAGGGCCGCCACCGGGGAGCTGTTTTTT.

V is TRBV28 and J is TRBJ1-5; D is undetermined. Trimming took off 6 bases at V and 3 bases at J, with 6 bases between the two ends. This CDR3 is built from 12 residues. Germline V gene sequence: CDR1 MDHEN, CDR2 SYDVKM. CDR3 in amino acids: CASRQNNQPQHF. The CDR3 bases are TGTGCCAGCAGACAGAACAATCAGCCCCAGCATTTT.

The chain is built from TRBV10-1 and TRBJ1-1; D call uncertain. Trimming cost V 4 bases and J 3 bases, with 6 bases left between them. This CDR3 is built from 12 residues. Germline values: CDR1 WNHNN, CDR2 SYGVQD (reference sequence). CDR3 loop: CASSGPDTEAFF. CDR3 bases: TGCGCCAGCAGTGGGCCAGACACTGAAGCTTTCTTT.

The chain combines TRBV3-1 (or the pseudogene TRBV3-2) with TRBJ1-3; D gene ambiguous. Trimming removed 1 base at V and 11 bases at J, with 9 bases between. Germline-derived CDR1 and CDR2 are LGHDT and YNNKEL (reference sequence). The CDR3 has 12 residues. The CDR3 reads CASSQVEGAIYF. The CDR3, as DNA: TGTGCCAGCAGCCAAGTAGAGGGAGCCATATATTTT.

The sample holds one count of this clone. This chain links TRBV5-1 with TRBJ2-7; tentative D call: TRBD2 (6 bases). V was pared by 0 bases and J by 5 bases, with 15 bases between. The CDR3 spans 15 residues. Germline V gene sequence: CDR1 SGHRS, CDR2 YFSETQ. CDR3 coding DNA: TGCGCCAGCAGCTTGGTACCGGGAGAGGTCCACGAGCAGTACTTC. Amino acids: CASSLVPGEVHEQYF.

The chain uses TRBV7-2 and TRBJ1-5, with D possibly TRBD1 on 6 matching bases. Germline loops: CDR1 SGHTA, CDR2 FQGNSA. Trimming took 2 bases from V and 2 from J, leaving 10 bases between them. This CDR3 contains 15 residues. The CDR3 coding sequence is TGTGCCAGCAGCTTACAGACAGGAGGCAATCAGCCCCAGCATTTT. Its protein product is CASSLQTGGNQPQHF.